These T cell receptor beta chains were read from a single sample in a study of vaccination and CD4 T cells after COVID-19. A single record per CDR3 protein comes from TCRdb applying MiXCR to the PCR reads. The table lists around 3,900 distinct CDR3 sequences, about a fifth of them singletons. No cognate antigen is known for these TCRs. What was sequenced was CD4+ T cells from blood, cultured in vitro. The receptors derive from a human donor who had recovered from COVID-19. Both conserved end residues are part of each CDR3. Each record gives: clone size, J gene, D gene, V gene, CDR3 protein, CDR3 DNA. The D gene is left open where the match is weak. Clone size is given for some rows only: seen once, a few or many times, or a class if the clone is expanded.

clone_size: few; j_call: TRBJ1-2; d_call: NA; v_call: TRBV5-1; cdr3_aa: CASSLGLGYYGYTF; cdr3_nt: TGCGCCAGCAGCTTGGGTCTAGGGTACTATGGCTACACCTTC
clone_size: few; j_call: TRBJ1-1; d_call: NA; v_call: TRBV9; cdr3_aa: CASSVLEGVTEAFF; cdr3_nt: TGTGCCAGCAGCGTATTAGAGGGGGTCACTGAAGCTTTCTTT
clone_size: NA; j_call: TRBJ1-5; d_call: NA; v_call: TRBV18; cdr3_aa: CASSPGASRPQTYSNQPQHF; cdr3_nt: TGTGCCAGCTCACCGGGGGCAAGCCGTCCACAAACGTATAGCAATCAGCCCCAGCATTTT
clone_size: medium-sized; j_call: TRBJ2-2; d_call: NA; v_call: TRBV12-3/TRBV12-4; cdr3_aa: CASSLLLNTGELFF; cdr3_nt: TGTGCCAGCAGCTTGCTCCTGAACACCGGGGAGCTGTTTTTT
clone_size: few; j_call: TRBJ2-3; d_call: NA; v_call: TRBV7-8; cdr3_aa: CASSLYDSPTDTQYF; cdr3_nt: TGTGCCAGCAGCTTATACGACAGCCCCACAGATACGCAGTATTTT
clone_size: NA; j_call: TRBJ2-7; d_call: NA; v_call: TRBV30; cdr3_aa: CAWSRFVTRDSYEQYF; cdr3_nt: TGTGCCTGGAGTAGGTTTGTGACAAGAGACTCCTACGAGCAGTACTTC
clone_size: few; j_call: TRBJ2-3; d_call: NA; v_call: TRBV9; cdr3_aa: CASSVGGPDTQYF; cdr3_nt: TGTGCCAGCAGCGTGGGAGGACCAGATACGCAGTATTTT
clone_size: NA; j_call: TRBJ1-6; d_call: NA; v_call: TRBV2; cdr3_aa: CAIKVQDGNSPLHF; cdr3_nt: TGTGCCATCAAAGTCCAGGACGGTAATTCACCCCTCCACTTT
clone_size: medium-sized; j_call: TRBJ2-1; d_call: NA; v_call: TRBV7-9; cdr3_aa: CASSLGAGNSYNEQFF; cdr3_nt: TGTGCCAGCAGCTTAGGGGCGGGGAACTCCTACAATGAGCAGTTCTTC
clone_size: few; j_call: TRBJ1-2; d_call: TRBD1; v_call: TRBV2; cdr3_aa: CASRLDRITGYTF; cdr3_nt: TGTGCCAGCAGACTGGACAGGATCACTGGCTACACCTTC
clone_size: medium-sized; j_call: TRBJ1-6; d_call: NA; v_call: TRBV5-4; cdr3_aa: CASSPGPERTLHF; cdr3_nt: TGTGCCAGCAGCCCCGGGCCAGAAAGGACCCTCCACTTT
clone_size: NA; j_call: TRBJ2-5; d_call: TRBD1; v_call: TRBV5-6; cdr3_aa: CASSFRDRGETQYF; cdr3_nt: TGTGCCAGCAGCTTCCGGGACAGGGGGGAGACCCAGTACTTC
clone_size: NA; j_call: TRBJ1-4; d_call: TRBD1; v_call: TRBV19; cdr3_aa: CASSRPTGLVREKLFF; cdr3_nt: TGTGCCAGTAGTAGACCGACAGGGCTAGTTCGGGAAAAACTGTTTTTT
clone_size: NA; j_call: TRBJ2-3; d_call: NA; v_call: TRBV7-9; cdr3_aa: CASSPTDTQYF; cdr3_nt: TGTGCCAGCAGCCCCACAGATACGCAGTATTTT
clone_size: NA; j_call: TRBJ1-6; d_call: NA; v_call: TRBV7-9; cdr3_aa: CASSLISGNSPLHF; cdr3_nt: TGTGCCAGCAGCTTAATCTCGGGGAATTCACCCCTCCACTTT
clone_size: NA; j_call: TRBJ1-6; d_call: NA; v_call: TRBV23-1; cdr3_aa: CASSRRQVAPLHF; cdr3_nt: TGCGCCAGCAGCCGAAGACAGGTTGCACCCCTCCACTTT
clone_size: NA; j_call: TRBJ2-1; d_call: TRBD2; v_call: TRBV27; cdr3_aa: CASSPGLAGTHYNEQFF; cdr3_nt: TGTGCCAGCAGTCCAGGACTAGCGGGGACTCATTACAATGAGCAGTTCTTC
clone_size: few; j_call: TRBJ2-6; d_call: NA; v_call: TRBV2; cdr3_aa: CASSRRSGANVLTF; cdr3_nt: TGTGCCAGCAGCCGCCGCTCTGGGGCCAACGTCCTGACTTTC
clone_size: once; j_call: TRBJ1-3; d_call: NA; v_call: TRBV12-3/TRBV12-4; cdr3_aa: CASSKLLGQISGNTIYF; cdr3_nt: TGTGCCAGCAGTAAGCTTCTCGGACAGATCTCTGGAAACACCATATATTTT
clone_size: few; j_call: TRBJ1-3; d_call: NA; v_call: TRBV20-1; cdr3_aa: CSATVWGNTIYF; cdr3_nt: TGCAGTGCCACCGTTTGGGGAAACACCATATATTTT
clone_size: NA; j_call: TRBJ2-1; d_call: NA; v_call: TRBV30; cdr3_aa: CAWSAQNEQFF; cdr3_nt: TGTGCCTGGAGTGCCCAGAATGAGCAGTTCTTC
clone_size: NA; j_call: TRBJ1-1; d_call: NA; v_call: TRBV2; cdr3_aa: CASSLLTETEAFF; cdr3_nt: TGTGCCAGCAGCCTCCTGACAGAGACTGAAGCTTTCTTT
clone_size: few; j_call: TRBJ2-2; d_call: TRBD1; v_call: TRBV2; cdr3_aa: CASLQGEAGELFF; cdr3_nt: TGTGCCAGTCTTCAGGGGGAAGCCGGGGAGCTGTTTTTT
clone_size: few; j_call: TRBJ1-1; d_call: TRBD1; v_call: TRBV20-1; cdr3_aa: CSAYRGPGTEAFF; cdr3_nt: TGCAGTGCATACAGGGGGCCGGGCACTGAAGCTTTCTTT
clone_size: NA; j_call: TRBJ2-7; d_call: NA; v_call: TRBV20-1; cdr3_aa: CSASNGPAYEQYF; cdr3_nt: TGCAGTGCTTCCAACGGACCCGCCTACGAGCAGTACTTC
clone_size: NA; j_call: TRBJ1-2; d_call: TRBD1; v_call: TRBV30; cdr3_aa: CAWKPGTGGYGYTF; cdr3_nt: TGTGCCTGGAAGCCCGGGACAGGGGGTTATGGCTACACCTTC
clone_size: few; j_call: TRBJ2-7; d_call: NA; v_call: TRBV6-1; cdr3_aa: CASREGARYEQYF; cdr3_nt: TGTGCCAGCAGGGAGGGGGCGCGTTACGAGCAGTACTTC
clone_size: NA; j_call: TRBJ2-5; d_call: NA; v_call: TRBV7-2; cdr3_aa: CVSSLDGNFQETQYF; cdr3_nt: TGTGTCAGCAGCTTAGACGGTAACTTCCAAGAGACCCAGTACTTC
clone_size: once; j_call: TRBJ1-2; d_call: NA; v_call: TRBV5-1; cdr3_aa: CASSSDGRYGYTF; cdr3_nt: TGCGCCAGCAGCTCGGACGGCCGCTATGGCTACACCTTC
clone_size: NA; j_call: TRBJ2-1; d_call: TRBD2; v_call: TRBV7-2; cdr3_aa: CASSGWLAGGPYNEQFF; cdr3_nt: TGTGCCAGCAGCGGTTGGTTAGCGGGGGGGCCCTACAATGAGCAGTTCTTC
clone_size: medium-sized; j_call: TRBJ1-1; d_call: NA; v_call: TRBV10-3; cdr3_aa: CAISDKGSDTEAFF; cdr3_nt: TGTGCCATCAGTGACAAGGGTTCTGACACTGAAGCTTTCTTT
clone_size: NA; j_call: TRBJ1-2; d_call: NA; v_call: TRBV15; cdr3_aa: CATSREQAPSLNYGYTF; cdr3_nt: TGTGCCACCAGCAGAGAACAGGCGCCATCCTTGAACTATGGCTACACCTTC
clone_size: NA; j_call: TRBJ2-7; d_call: TRBD1; v_call: TRBV5-3; cdr3_aa: CARRIGTGTEQYF; cdr3_nt: TGTGCCAGAAGGATAGGGACAGGGACCGAGCAGTACTTC
clone_size: few; j_call: TRBJ2-3; d_call: TRBD2; v_call: TRBV19; cdr3_aa: CASSILLAGSTDTQYF; cdr3_nt: TGTGCCAGTAGTATACTCCTAGCGGGGAGCACAGATACGCAGTATTTT
clone_size: NA; j_call: TRBJ1-3; d_call: TRBD1; v_call: TRBV19; cdr3_aa: CASTDRASGNTIYF; cdr3_nt: TGTGCCAGTACGGACAGGGCCTCTGGAAACACCATATATTTT
clone_size: few; j_call: TRBJ2-5; d_call: NA; v_call: TRBV7-2; cdr3_aa: CASSWDAGTQYF; cdr3_nt: TGTGCCAGCAGTTGGGACGCGGGGACCCAGTACTTC
clone_size: NA; j_call: TRBJ1-6; d_call: TRBD1; v_call: TRBV5-1; cdr3_aa: CASSSGTGATNNSPLHF; cdr3_nt: TGCGCCAGCAGCTCAGGGACAGGGGCAACGAATAATTCACCCCTCCACTTT
clone_size: NA; j_call: TRBJ2-3; d_call: TRBD2; v_call: TRBV6-1; cdr3_aa: CASRPGRGSKSSTDTQYF; cdr3_nt: TGTGCCAGCAGACCGGGGCGGGGGAGCAAATCTAGCACAGATACGCAGTATTTT
clone_size: NA; j_call: TRBJ2-3; d_call: TRBD2; v_call: TRBV11-3; cdr3_aa: CASSLSGGALDTQYF; cdr3_nt: TGTGCCAGCAGCCTCAGCGGGGGGGCCCTAGATACGCAGTATTTT
clone_size: NA; j_call: TRBJ2-5; d_call: NA; v_call: TRBV30; cdr3_aa: CAWSIGQLETQYF; cdr3_nt: TGTGCCTGGAGTATCGGACAGTTAGAGACCCAGTACTTC
clone_size: NA; j_call: TRBJ2-2; d_call: NA; v_call: TRBV12-3/TRBV12-4; cdr3_aa: CASSPSFFTGELFF; cdr3_nt: TGTGCCAGCAGCCCCTCCTTTTTCACCGGGGAGCTGTTTTTT
clone_size: large; j_call: TRBJ1-3; d_call: NA; v_call: TRBV6-1; cdr3_aa: CASSGGREGGNTIYF; cdr3_nt: TGTGCCAGCAGTGGGGGCAGGGAAGGTGGAAACACCATATATTTT
clone_size: medium-sized; j_call: TRBJ1-1; d_call: NA; v_call: TRBV5-1; cdr3_aa: CASSLDQDAEAFF; cdr3_nt: TGCGCCAGCAGCTTGGACCAGGACGCTGAAGCTTTCTTT
clone_size: medium-sized; j_call: TRBJ2-2; d_call: TRBD2; v_call: TRBV15; cdr3_aa: CATSRAFSSGGNTGELFF; cdr3_nt: TGTGCCACCAGCAGAGCCTTCTCTAGCGGGGGGAACACCGGGGAGCTGTTTTTT
clone_size: few; j_call: TRBJ2-7; d_call: NA; v_call: TRBV12-3/TRBV12-4; cdr3_aa: CASSLGAGAPQYF; cdr3_nt: TGTGCCAGCAGTTTAGGTGCGGGGGCCCCGCAGTACTTC
clone_size: few; j_call: TRBJ1-3; d_call: NA; v_call: TRBV5-1; cdr3_aa: CASSTGRNSGNTIYF; cdr3_nt: TGCGCCAGCAGCACCGGACGGAACTCTGGAAACACCATATATTTT
clone_size: NA; j_call: TRBJ1-3; d_call: NA; v_call: TRBV20-1; cdr3_aa: CSARVPRSGNTIYF; cdr3_nt: TGCAGTGCTAGAGTTCCACGCTCTGGAAACACCATATATTTT
clone_size: NA; j_call: TRBJ2-7; d_call: NA; v_call: TRBV2; cdr3_aa: CASSFGRRTYEQYF; cdr3_nt: TGTGCCAGCAGCTTCGGACGGAGGACATACGAGCAGTACTTC
clone_size: medium-sized; j_call: TRBJ1-1; d_call: TRBD1; v_call: TRBV12-3/TRBV12-4; cdr3_aa: CASSQDRVQEAFF; cdr3_nt: TGTGCCAGCAGCCAGGACAGGGTCCAGGAAGCTTTCTTT
clone_size: medium-sized; j_call: TRBJ1-3; d_call: TRBD1; v_call: TRBV12-3/TRBV12-4; cdr3_aa: CASSLVPLSRGLGNTIYF; cdr3_nt: TGTGCCAGCAGTTTAGTCCCCCTCAGCAGGGGGCTGGGAAACACCATATATTTT
clone_size: NA; j_call: TRBJ2-7; d_call: NA; v_call: TRBV15; cdr3_aa: CATGKSHGEGEQYF; cdr3_nt: TGTGCCACCGGTAAAAGCCACGGTGAAGGCGAGCAGTACTTC
clone_size: NA; j_call: TRBJ2-2; d_call: NA; v_call: TRBV4-1; cdr3_aa: CASSQLSITTGELFF; cdr3_nt: TGCGCCAGCAGCCAACTGTCCATAACTACCGGGGAGCTGTTTTTT
clone_size: few; j_call: TRBJ2-2; d_call: TRBD2; v_call: TRBV7-8; cdr3_aa: CASSRGTSGGAYGGELFF; cdr3_nt: TGTGCCAGCAGCCGAGGGACTAGCGGGGGGGCATATGGCGGGGAGCTGTTTTTT
clone_size: few; j_call: TRBJ2-3; d_call: NA; v_call: TRBV5-1; cdr3_aa: CASSLYVTGTDTQYF; cdr3_nt: TGCGCCAGCAGCTTGTACGTGACGGGCACAGATACGCAGTATTTT
clone_size: medium-sized; j_call: TRBJ2-1; d_call: NA; v_call: TRBV6-1; cdr3_aa: CASSEVGEQFF; cdr3_nt: TGTGCCAGCAGTGAAGTCGGGGAGCAGTTCTTC
clone_size: few; j_call: TRBJ1-2; d_call: NA; v_call: TRBV10-3; cdr3_aa: CAISESTQGGSGGYTF; cdr3_nt: TGTGCCATCAGTGAGTCTACGCAGGGAGGGTCGGGTGGCTACACCTTC
clone_size: NA; j_call: TRBJ2-7; d_call: TRBD1; v_call: TRBV19; cdr3_aa: CASRDRGSYEQYF; cdr3_nt: TGTGCCAGTAGGGACAGGGGTTCCTACGAGCAGTACTTC
clone_size: large; j_call: TRBJ2-3; d_call: NA; v_call: TRBV15; cdr3_aa: CATSPGEGAWNVQYF; cdr3_nt: TGTGCCACCAGCCCAGGGGAGGGGGCATGGAATGTGCAGTATTTT
clone_size: NA; j_call: TRBJ1-1; d_call: NA; v_call: TRBV11-2; cdr3_aa: CASSLKVQTNTEAFF; cdr3_nt: TGTGCCAGCAGCTTAAAGGTACAGACGAACACTGAAGCTTTCTTT